These 25 T cell receptor beta chains were all obtained from the same sample, sequenced in a study of blood T cell repertoires in COVID-19. Measured with immunoSEQ multiplex PCR; TCRdb has only the in-frame clones, and not every one. The sample has some 150,000 clones, around 75% seen once. The sequenced sample was peripheral blood. The receptors here all came from an elderly woman with acute or convalescent COVID-19.

The rearrangement joins TRBV9 to TRBJ2-1; 8 bases are a match to TRBD1. V was clipped by 0 bases and J by 8 bases; unmatched bases: 10. The CDR3 covers 16 residues. The germline CDR1 and CDR2 sequences are SGDLS and YYNGEE. The CDR3, as DNA: TGTGCCAGCAGCGTAGCATGGGACAGGACCCGGGATGAGCAGTTCTTC. This translates into CASSVAWDRTRDEQFF.

The V gene is TRBV15, the J gene TRBJ1-5; no clear D. The length of the CDR3 is 15 residues. Trimming took 5 bases from V and 5 from J, leaving 16 bases between them. In germline, CDR1 is LNHNV, CDR2 YYDKDF (reference sequence). For the CDR3, the DNA is TGTGCCACCAGCCCCGAGAGGGTTTTTGATCAGCCCCAGCATTTT. Translated: CATSPERVFDQPQHF.

The chain has TRBV11-2 and TRBJ2-7; 7 nucleotides line up with TRBD2. The CDR3 is 15 residues long. V shed 2 bases and J 2 bases; nucleotides not matched to a gene: 6. Germline V gene sequence: CDR1 SGHAT, CDR2 FQNNGV. The CDR3 protein is CASSLSSGATYEQYF. The DNA for the CDR3 is TGTGCCAGCAGCTTATCGAGCGGGGCTACCTACGAGCAGTACTTC. Using reference TRBV11-2 and TRBJ2-7 for the parts outside the CDR3, the full variable domain is EAGVAQSPRYKIIEKRQSVAFWCNPISGHATLYWYQQILGQGPKLLIQFQNNGVVDDSQLPKDRFSAERLKGVDSTLKIQPAKLEDSAVYLCASSLSSGATYEQYFGPGTRLTVT.

The CDR3 DNA follows: TGTGCCAGCAGCTTAATGGGGACAGGGCAGACAGATACGCAGTATTTT. Translating it yields CASSLMGTGQTDTQYF. The chain employs TRBV7-2 and TRBJ2-3; 9 bases line up with TRBD1. The ends lost 2 bases at V and 3 bases at J; junction bases unmatched: 6. The CDR3 extends over 16 amino acids. Germline CDR1 SGHTA, CDR2 FQGNSA.

The chain has TRBV4-1 and TRBJ2-7; D is uncertain. The V gene's germline CDR1 is MGHRA and CDR2 YSYEKL. The CDR3 is 16 amino acids. The V gene lost 0 bases and the J gene lost 1 base, with 13 bases spanning the gap. The CDR3 region is CASSQERIQRSYEQYF. The DNA of the CDR3 is TGCGCCAGCAGCCAAGAAAGAATACAGAGATCCTACGAGCAGTACTTC.

The V gene is TRBV15, the J gene TRBJ1-2, with D unresolved. Per the germline V gene, CDR1 is LNHNV and CDR2 is YYDKDF (reference sequence). The CDR3 has 14 amino acids. V lost 3 bases, J lost 3 bases, and 11 bases lay in between. The CDR3 nucleotides are TGTGCCACCAGCAGGGGCGGGTCGGACTATGGCTACACCTTC. This codes for CATSRGGSDYGYTF.

This clone was detected only a few times. The rearrangement uses TRBV5-1 and TRBJ1-1, with 7 bases matching TRBD1. The V gene end was trimmed by 1 base and the J gene end by 0 bases; junction bases not matched to a gene: 3. The germline CDR1 and CDR2 sequences are SGHRS and YFSETQ. The CDR3 has 15 amino acids. CDR3 nucleotide sequence: TGCGCCAGCAGCTTGAAAGGGGGCTTGAACACTGAAGCTTTCTTT. Translation gives CASSLKGGLNTEAFF.

V is TRBV7-2 and J is TRBJ2-1; possibly TRBD2 for D (6 bases). Germline CDR1 and CDR2: SGHTA and FQGNSA. The CDR3 covers 14 residues. The V end lost 4 bases, the J end lost 4 bases, and 11 bases lay between the germline ends. The DNA of the CDR3 is TGTGCCAGCAGCTCCACGGGGGTATACAATGAGCAGTTCTTC. As protein: CASSSTGVYNEQFF.

J is TRBJ1-3 and V is TRBV19, with 9 nucleotides matching TRBD1. Germline V gives CDR1 LNHDA, CDR2 SQIVND (reference sequence). With V trimmed by 5 bases and J by 2 bases, 7 bases remained unmatched. The CDR3 extends over 16 amino acids. The chain's CDR3 is CASSGGQGKAGNTIYF. In DNA, the CDR3 is TGTGCCAGTAGTGGGGGACAGGGCAAAGCTGGAAACACCATATATTTT.

The chain joins TRBV24-1 to TRBJ2-1, with 9 positions matching TRBD1. Germline CDR1 reads KGHDR; CDR2 reads SFDVKD. The CDR3 contains 17 residues. The junction had 12 bases not matched to a gene; V was cut back by 4 bases and J by 6 bases. The CDR3 region is CATSDSRSGQGFNEQFF. The CDR3 DNA is TGTGCCACCAGTGACAGCCGATCGGGACAGGGCTTCAATGAGCAGTTCTTC.

The V gene is TRBV11-3, the J gene TRBJ2-5; 7 nucleotides agree with TRBD2. CDR1 SGHNT and CDR2 YENEEA come from the germline V gene. This CDR3 spans 15 amino acids. Trimming cost V 6 bases and J 9 bases; bases outside gene matches: 16. CDR3 sequence (DNA): TGTGCCAGCAGTCTCCGCGGGAGAGTTTTGGAGGCCCAGTACTTC. Translating it yields CASSLRGRVLEAQYF.

The chain has TRBV4-1 and TRBJ1-2, with 10 bases lining up with TRBD1. This CDR3 has 16 residues. CDR1 is MGHRA and CDR2 is YSYEKL in the germline V gene. The junction had 8 bases not matched to a gene; V was cut back by 0 bases and J by 7 bases. CDR3 residues: CASSQDLGQGLSGYTF. The CDR3 DNA reads TGCGCCAGCAGCCAAGACTTGGGACAGGGGCTAAGTGGCTACACCTTC.

The chain is built from TRBV10-3 and TRBJ2-5; D perhaps matches TRBD1 (6 bases). Trimming took 2 bases from V and 4 from J, leaving 20 bases between them. The germline V gene has CDR1 ENHRY and CDR2 SYGVKD. The CDR3 covers 17 residues. The CDR3, as DNA: TGTGCCATCAGTGAGCCAGCCCGAGGTTTGGGGGCAGAGACCCAGTACTTC. The encoded protein is CAISEPARGLGAETQYF.

The sample holds one count of this clone. This chain joins TRBV10-2 and TRBJ2-1, with 7 bases matching TRBD2. The germline V gene has CDR1 WSHSY and CDR2 SAAADI. V dropped 1 base and J dropped 4; count of bases not matched to a gene: 4. The CDR3 totals 15 residues. This chain's CDR3 is CASSELRGRYNEQFF. In DNA form, the CDR3 reads TGCGCCAGCAGTGAGTTGCGGGGGAGGTACAATGAGCAGTTCTTC.

This clone has just one count. The chain recombines TRBV2 with TRBJ2-7, with a tentative D call TRBD1 (6 bases). V lost 6 bases, J lost 6 bases, and 15 bases lay in between. CDR3 size: 13 residues. CDR1 and CDR2 from the germline V gene are SNHLY and FYNNEI. CDR3 sequence: CASRVVIQGEQYF. For the CDR3, the DNA is TGTGCCAGCAGAGTCGTCATACAGGGCGAGCAGTACTTC.

This clone was found a few times. This chain uses TRBV5-1 with TRBJ2-7, with TRBD2 as a possible D gene (7 bases). There are 16 residues in the CDR3. Germline lookup yields CDR1 SGHRS and CDR2 YFSETQ. Trimming took off 4 bases at V and 4 bases at J, with 21 bases between the two ends. CDR3 DNA: TGCGCCAGCAGCCCGGTAGGGGGGCTAGCGGTGTACGAGCAGTACTTC. Residues: CASSPVGGLAVYEQYF.

This sequence joins TRBV18 and TRBJ2-1, with 10 nucleotides matching TRBD2. V lost 1 base, J lost 1 base, and 1 base stayed unmatched. The CDR3 contains 16 residues. Germline CDR1 is KGHSH and CDR2 is LQKENI. CDR3 nucleotides: TGTGCCAGCTCACCACTACTAGCGGGGTCCTACAATGAGCAGTTCTTC. This codes for CASSPLLAGSYNEQFF.

The J gene is TRBJ2-1, the V gene TRBV7-8; D perhaps matches TRBD2 (6 bases). CDR1 is SGHVS, CDR2 FQNEAQ, per germline. With 5 bases removed from V and 8 bases from J, the gap between germline ends came to 16 bases. The CDR3 runs to 14 residues. Written as DNA, the CDR3 is TGTGCCAGCAGCCCCTTGGCGGGGTCGTATGAGCAGTTCTTC. It is translated as CASSPLAGSYEQFF.

The CDR3 region is CSVRSGTGSGYGYTF. In nucleotides, the CDR3 is TGCAGCGTCCGCTCCGGGACAGGGTCGGGCTATGGCTACACCTTC. The chain employs TRBV29-1 and TRBJ1-2, with 9 bases aligning to TRBD1. This CDR3 contains 15 residues. Germline assignment: CDR1 SQVTM and CDR2 ANQGSEA. The V and J ends lost 6 bases and 4 bases, in that order; junction bases with no gene match: 12.

The chain recombines TRBV6-1 with TRBJ2-7, with TRBD2 as a possible D gene (5 bases). This CDR3 comprises 13 residues. V was cut by 6 bases and J by 2 bases, with 11 bases left in between. In germline, CDR1 is MNHNS, CDR2 SASEGT. Here the CDR3 reads CASSGAAPYEQYF. The CDR3 region has the DNA TGTGCCAGCAGCGGAGCGGCCCCCTACGAGCAGTACTTC.

V and J are TRBV28 and TRBJ1-5; D remains unclear. The V end was cut by 10 bases, the J end by 0 bases, with 10 bases between. This CDR3 is built from 13 residues. Germline V CDR1 and CDR2: MDHEN, SYDVKM. Here the CDR3 DNA reads TGTGCCACGGACGGGAATAGCAATCAGCCCCAGCATTTT. Its protein product is CATDGNSNQPQHF.

The chain combines TRBV10-2 with TRBJ1-1, with D possibly being TRBD1 (6 bases). The germline V gene encodes CDR1 WSHSY and CDR2 SAAADI. CDR3 size: 13 residues. The CDR3 nucleotides are TGCGGTGCGGGGGGGCAAAAAAACACTGAAGCTTTCTTT. Translated, it gives CGAGGQKNTEAFF.

This rearrangement joins TRBV6-5 to TRBJ1-4; 7 bases are shared with TRBD1. Unmatched junction bases numbered 3, after V lost 5 bases and J lost 0 bases. Germline V CDR1 and CDR2: MNHEY, SVGAGI. This CDR3 region has 15 residues. The CDR3 region is CASSPGTATNEKLFF. CDR3 coding DNA: TGTGCCAGCAGTCCGGGGACAGCAACTAATGAAAAACTGTTTTTT.

This rearrangement joins TRBV28 to TRBJ1-2, with TRBD1 identical over 7 bases. Per the germline V gene, CDR1 is MDHEN and CDR2 is SYDVKM. V dropped 6 bases and J dropped 7; count of bases not matched to a gene: 11. The CDR3 extends over 14 amino acids. This CDR3 reads CASSPAQGSRGYTF. CDR3 DNA sequence: TGTGCCAGCAGCCCCGCACAGGGGTCGCGTGGCTACACCTTC.

Here the CDR3 DNA reads TGCGCCAGCAGCACAGGGACTAGCGGGCGCACAGATACGCAGTATTTT. Amino acids: CASSTGTSGRTDTQYF. The rearrangement links TRBV5-1 to TRBJ2-3; 12 bases fit TRBD2. Germline V CDR1 and CDR2: SGHRS, YFSETQ. The CDR3 length is 16 residues. Unmatched junction bases numbered 4, after V lost 4 bases and J lost 1 base.